This TCR beta chain appears in the sequencing data of a study of CXCR3-negative and CXCR3-positive naive CD8 T cells. From germline, CDR1 is DFQATT and CDR2 SNEGSKA (reference sequence). The CDR3 has 16 amino acids. Researchers prepared the TRB cDNA libraries using 5' RACE with UMI labels. TCRdb re-called the 5' RACE reads; every CDR3 protein appears as one record, without DNA. The sample holds over 20,000 distinct CDR3 sequences. By phenotype, naive CD8+ T cells were CD45RO-CCR7+CD27+CD95-. The V gene is TRBV20-1, the J gene TRBJ2-1; checking the TCRdb D call of TRBD2 is not possible without DNA. This clonotype was sampled from a human donor in good health. Some clones in this sample may be carry-over from other donors' samples. The sample consisted of naive CXCR3- CD8+ T cells from blood. Documented subset: CD45RO-CCR7+CD27+CD95- naive CD8+ T cells lacking CXCR3 (TNR3-). CDR3 residues: CSAYSRLAGVYNEQFF.